This TCR beta chain derives from a study of blood T cell repertoires in COVID-19 (dated by TCRdb to between 2020 and 2021). As for the study more broadly: Collaborator samples came from the United States, Italy and Spain and covered acute and convalescent phases of COVID-19. The prospective study material was composed of cDNA or gDNA derived from T cells, B-cell-depleted T cells, or PBMCs. The dataset comprised deeply sampled blood TCRbeta repertoires from subjects exposed to, actively infected with, or recovered from COVID-19. The repertoires were released in a freely available public database meant as a resource for research on the immune response to SARS-CoV-2. The samples were drawn from the first 160 participants of the ongoing ImmuneRACE study and from some 1,300 subjects provided by 6 global collaborators. The sample metadata nearly always contained a de-identified subject ID, COVID-19 status, age in years and sex. Where available, HLA class I and class II types were obtained from metadata supplied by the sample provider rather than from assay-based typing.

TCRbeta CDR3 regions were amplified from genomic DNA using the immunoSEQ Assay, a bias-controlled multiplex PCR. In the source study's methods: The number of nucleated cells in each sample was estimated from the amplification of reference gene primers within the assay. Sequence reads were collapsed and filtered to measure the absolute abundance of every unique TCRbeta CDR3 rearrangement. For each sample, productive Simpson clonality was calculated as the square root of Simpson's diversity index over productive rearrangements. Not all clones reach the TCRdb copy of this immuneACCESS table, which keeps in-frame sequences only. Checked studies attribute under half of the gap to unresolved V genes and leave the rest unexplained. V, J and clone size derive from that table, while D and trimming were established from the DNA sequence. The sample includes 200,000 or so clones, with roughly 80% observed a single time. 8% to 13% of the sample is held by the ten biggest clonotypes.

Broad study findings and their caveats: How much clinical and demographic metadata was included differed by source and by participant, and the metadata was provided uncurated.

The V and J ends are trimmed by 3 bases and 3 bases, leaving 22 bases between them. From cysteine to phenylalanine, the CDR3 is 17 amino acids long. Only CDR3 DNA remains: 51 bases, in frame from the first base. The germline V gene (reference sequence) gives CDR1 as DFQATT and CDR2 as SNEGSKA. Whole blood was collected in K2EDTA tubes by collaborating institutions according to the institutions' own protocols. For TCRbeta analysis, collaborators shipped samples as frozen whole blood, isolated PBMCs, or DNA extracted from either of those sample types. The count of this clone is one. Its antigen is still unknown. Within one base of it there is no much larger clone, and no base qualities were kept.

Material for sequencing was peripheral blood. The sequence was collected from a woman aged 80 or over with acute or convalescent COVID-19. The sequence is built from TRBV20-1 and TRBJ2-3; TRBD2 is perhaps the D gene, given 5 matching bases. The DNA reads TGCAGTGCTAGTTTGGGTATTGGCGGAGGTGCGACAGATACGCAGTATTTT. The resulting protein is CSASLGIGGGATDTQYF.